The sequence of this T cell receptor (beta chain) was determined in a study of T cells in Graves' hyperthyroidism and ophthalmopathy. Study-wide findings and caveats: Most thyroid clonotypes expanded above 0.001 appeared in blood too. In the analysis, a 13 V-J model separated ophthalmopathy from stable hyperthyroidism.

Comment on this clonotype: Its antigen remains unidentified.

Every diagnosis used clinical symptoms, serum thyroxine and TRAb, thyroid ultrasound and orbital computed tomography. V was clipped by 10 bases and J by 0 bases, with 9 bases between them. This CDR3 contains 13 residues. Germline loops: CDR1 SNHLY, CDR2 FYNNEI. Using RNA transcripts as the source, TCR beta CDR3 regions were amplified. The primer set for the first-round RT-PCR of the TCR CDR3 was HTBI. One entry per CDR3 protein results from TCRdb running MiXCR on the multiplex PCR reads. The sample records some 580,000 distinct CDR3 sequences, roughly a sixth being singletons. The gene calls are TRBV2 and TRBJ1-4; no clear D gene. Sequencing input: blood. This TCR was recovered from a middle-aged woman with Graves' ophthalmopathy. The CDR3 nucleotides read TGTGCCAAATCAGCCGCAACTAATGAAAAACTGTTTTTT. It codes for CAKSAATNEKLFF.